This T cell receptor (beta chain) was profiled in a study of blood T cell repertoires in COVID-19. The overall study: Acute-phase and convalescent COVID-19 samples originated in the United States, Italy and Spain. T cells, B-cell-depleted T cells, or PBMCs provided the cDNA or gDNA that served as material.

Original analysis: Amplification with reference gene primers provided the estimates of nucleated cell counts. Clones were read by immunoSEQ multiplex PCR, and TCRdb kept only the in-frame ones, dropping some. Clonal size and the V and J genes are those of that table, whereas D and trimming came from the DNA. The data show about 170,000 clones, roughly 90% seen once. The Seattle patients, enrolled during active infection, were followed longitudinally. Germline lookup yields CDR1 MGHDK and CDR2 SYGVNS. The V gene lost 1 base and the J gene lost 4 bases, with 13 bases spanning the gap. CDR3 length: 15 residues.

The rearrangement links TRBV25-1 to TRBJ1-2; a possible D gene is TRBD1 (5 bases). The receptor's source is a man younger than 40 with COVID-19, enrolled during active disease. The sequenced material came from peripheral blood. DNA for the CDR3: TGTGCCAGCAGTGAATCGGCCAGGGTCTCCTATGGCTACACCTTC. The encoded protein is CASSESARVSYGYTF.